The following is a TCR beta chain sequence with its context. This sample was included in a study of blood T cell repertoires in COVID-19. Overall study: The origin of the acute and convalescent COVID-19 samples was the United States, Italy and Spain. PBMCs, B-cell-depleted T cells, or T cells provided the cDNA or gDNA that made up the material.

In the original workflow: Nucleated cell number was recorded as an estimate derived from reference gene primer amplification. Profiling relied on immunoSEQ multiplex PCR, and the TCRdb table lists in-frame clones only, not all of them. V and J calls and clone size are those listed in that table; D and trimming were worked out from the DNA. This table holds approximately 190,000 clones, about 88% found once. Sequencing was carried out using peripheral blood. The sequence was collected from a woman in her thirties or forties who had recovered from COVID-19.

As DNA, the CDR3 is TGTGCCAGCAGCCCCATGGAGGGCACAGATACGCAGTATTTT. Translating gives CASSPMEGTDTQYF. The genes are TRBV3-1 (or the pseudogene TRBV3-2) and TRBJ2-3, with D maybe TRBD2 (5 bases). Looked up from germline, CDR1 is LGHDT and CDR2 is YNNKEL (reference sequence). V lost 4 bases and J lost 1, with 9 bases in between. The CDR3 has 14 residues.